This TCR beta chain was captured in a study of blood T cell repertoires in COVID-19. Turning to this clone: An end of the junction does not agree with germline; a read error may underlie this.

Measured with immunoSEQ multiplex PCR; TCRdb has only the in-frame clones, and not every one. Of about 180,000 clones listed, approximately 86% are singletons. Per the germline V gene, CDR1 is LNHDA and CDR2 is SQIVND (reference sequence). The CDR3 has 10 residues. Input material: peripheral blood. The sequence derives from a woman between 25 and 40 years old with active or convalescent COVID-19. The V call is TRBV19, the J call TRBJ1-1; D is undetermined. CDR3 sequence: CASRGAAALF. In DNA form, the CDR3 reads TGTGCCAGTAGAGGAGCGGCCGCCCTCTTT.